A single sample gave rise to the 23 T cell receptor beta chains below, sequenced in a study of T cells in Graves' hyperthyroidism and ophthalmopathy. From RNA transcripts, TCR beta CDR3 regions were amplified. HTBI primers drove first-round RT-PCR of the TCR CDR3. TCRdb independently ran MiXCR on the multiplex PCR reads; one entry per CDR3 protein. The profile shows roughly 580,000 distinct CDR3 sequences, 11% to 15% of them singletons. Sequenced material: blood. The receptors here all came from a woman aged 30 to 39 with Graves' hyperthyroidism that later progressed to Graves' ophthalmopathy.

The CDR3 coding sequence is TGTGCCAGCAGCTGGGCGAATGGGGAAAAACTGTTTTTT. Amino acids: CASSWANGEKLFF. The chain is built from TRBV7-9 and TRBJ1-4; unclear D gene. The V end was cut by 4 bases, the J end by 8 bases, with 11 bases between. The CDR3 totals 13 residues. The V gene's germline CDR1 is SEHNR and CDR2 FQNEAQ (reference sequence).

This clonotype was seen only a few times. CDR3 nucleotide sequence: TGTGCCAGCAGATCGGGGGGGGACGCCAACACTGAAGCTTTCTTT. It encodes CASRSGGDANTEAFF. V usage is TRBV7-9 and J usage is TRBJ1-1; D is possibly TRBD1 (5 bases). CDR1 and CDR2 (germline): SEHNR, FQNEAQ (reference sequence). The CDR3 sequence is 15 residues long. Deletions cut 6 bases from V and 2 bases from J, with 16 bases between.

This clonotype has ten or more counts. CDR3 nucleotide sequence: TGTGCCAGCAGCTTAGATGGCTCCCTAAGGGAGCAGTACTTC. Its protein is CASSLDGSLREQYF. The chain carries TRBV7-2 and TRBJ2-7; D not certain. The CDR3 spans 14 residues. The V gene's germline CDR1 is SGHTA and CDR2 FQGNSA. Trimming left V 1 base short and J 7 bases short, with 14 bases between.

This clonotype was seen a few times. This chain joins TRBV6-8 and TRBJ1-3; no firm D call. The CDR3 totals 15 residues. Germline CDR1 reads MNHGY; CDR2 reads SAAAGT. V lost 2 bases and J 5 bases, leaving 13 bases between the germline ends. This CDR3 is CASSYVASGRNTIYF. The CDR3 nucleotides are TGTGCCAGCAGTTACGTGGCTTCCGGGAGAAACACCATATATTTT.

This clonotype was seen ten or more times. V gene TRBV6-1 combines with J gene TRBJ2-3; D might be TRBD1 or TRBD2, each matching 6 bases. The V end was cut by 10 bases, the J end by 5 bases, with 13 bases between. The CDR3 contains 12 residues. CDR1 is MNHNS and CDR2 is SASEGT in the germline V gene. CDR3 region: CATLGGGDTQYF. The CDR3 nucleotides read TGTGCCACCCTTGGAGGGGGAGATACGCAGTATTTT.

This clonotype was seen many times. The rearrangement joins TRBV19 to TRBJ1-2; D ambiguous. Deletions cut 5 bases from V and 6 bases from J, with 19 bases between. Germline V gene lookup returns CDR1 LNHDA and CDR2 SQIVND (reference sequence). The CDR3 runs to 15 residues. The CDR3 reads CASSPQVRKGDGYTF. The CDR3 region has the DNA TGTGCCAGTAGTCCTCAGGTGAGGAAGGGCGATGGCTACACCTTC.

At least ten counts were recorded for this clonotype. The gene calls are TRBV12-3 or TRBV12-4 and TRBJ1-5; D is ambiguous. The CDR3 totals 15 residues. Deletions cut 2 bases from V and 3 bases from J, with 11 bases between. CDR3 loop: CASSLLAGTNQPQHF. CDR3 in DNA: TGTGCCAGCAGTTTATTGGCAGGTACCAATCAGCCCCAGCATTTT.

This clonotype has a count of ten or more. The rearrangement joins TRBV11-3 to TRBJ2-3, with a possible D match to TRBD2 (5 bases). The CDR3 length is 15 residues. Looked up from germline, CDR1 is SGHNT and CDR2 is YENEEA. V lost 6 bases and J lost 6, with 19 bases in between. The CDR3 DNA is TGTGCCAGCAGTCAGCCCGGGATCGGTCGGGATACGCAGTATTTT. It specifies CASSQPGIGRDTQYF.

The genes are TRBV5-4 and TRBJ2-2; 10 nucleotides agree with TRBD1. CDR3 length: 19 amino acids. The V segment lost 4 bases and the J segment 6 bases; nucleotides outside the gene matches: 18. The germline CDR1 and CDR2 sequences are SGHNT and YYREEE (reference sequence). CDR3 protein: CASSTAGQGIGKSAGELFF. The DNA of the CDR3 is TGTGCCAGCAGCACAGCGGGACAGGGGATAGGAAAGAGTGCCGGGGAGCTGTTTTTT.

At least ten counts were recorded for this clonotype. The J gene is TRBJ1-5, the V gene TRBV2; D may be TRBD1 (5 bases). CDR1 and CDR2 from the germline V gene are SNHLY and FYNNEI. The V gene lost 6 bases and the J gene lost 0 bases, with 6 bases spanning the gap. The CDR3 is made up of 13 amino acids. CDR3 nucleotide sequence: TGTGCCAGCAGGGGGGATAGCAATCAGCCCCAGCATTTT. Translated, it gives CASRGDSNQPQHF. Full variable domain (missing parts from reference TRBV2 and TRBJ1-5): EPEVTQTPSHQVTQMGQEVILRCVPISNHLYFYWYRQILGQKVEFLVSFYNNEISEKSEIFDDQFSVERPDGSNFTLKIRSTKLEDSAMYFCASRGDSNQPQHFGDGTRLSIL.

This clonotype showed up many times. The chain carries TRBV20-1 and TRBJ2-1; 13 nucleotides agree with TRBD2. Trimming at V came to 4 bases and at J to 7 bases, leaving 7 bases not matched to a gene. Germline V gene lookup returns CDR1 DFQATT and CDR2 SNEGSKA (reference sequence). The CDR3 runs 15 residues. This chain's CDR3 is CSATPTSGRENEQFF. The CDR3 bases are TGCAGTGCTACTCCAACTAGCGGGAGGGAGAATGAGCAGTTCTTC.

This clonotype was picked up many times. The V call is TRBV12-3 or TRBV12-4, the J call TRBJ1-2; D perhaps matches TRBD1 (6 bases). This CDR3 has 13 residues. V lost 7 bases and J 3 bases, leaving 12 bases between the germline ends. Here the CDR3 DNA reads TGTGCCAGCAAACACAGGGCTGACTATGGCTACACCTTC. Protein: CASKHRADYGYTF.

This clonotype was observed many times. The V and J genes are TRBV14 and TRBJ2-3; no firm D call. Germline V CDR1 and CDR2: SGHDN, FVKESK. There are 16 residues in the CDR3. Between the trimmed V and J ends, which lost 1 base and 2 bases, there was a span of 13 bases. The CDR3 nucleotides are TGTGCCAGCAGCCAAGGATCCTGGCGGACCACAGATACGCAGTATTTT. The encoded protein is CASSQGSWRTTDTQYF.

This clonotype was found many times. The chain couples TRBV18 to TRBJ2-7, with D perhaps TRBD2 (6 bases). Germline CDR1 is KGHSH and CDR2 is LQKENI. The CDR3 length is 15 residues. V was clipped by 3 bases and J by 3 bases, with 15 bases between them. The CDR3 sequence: CASSPVLALVYEQYF. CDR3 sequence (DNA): TGTGCCAGCTCACCGGTTCTAGCGTTGGTCTACGAGCAGTACTTC.

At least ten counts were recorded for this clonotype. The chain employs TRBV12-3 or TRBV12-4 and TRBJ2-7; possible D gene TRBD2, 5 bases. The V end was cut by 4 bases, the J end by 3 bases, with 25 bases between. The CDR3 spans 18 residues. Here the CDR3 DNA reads TGTGCCAGCAGTTACGGTTCCTTTCTGGAGGTCACCCGCTACGAGCAGTACTTC. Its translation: CASSYGSFLEVTRYEQYF.

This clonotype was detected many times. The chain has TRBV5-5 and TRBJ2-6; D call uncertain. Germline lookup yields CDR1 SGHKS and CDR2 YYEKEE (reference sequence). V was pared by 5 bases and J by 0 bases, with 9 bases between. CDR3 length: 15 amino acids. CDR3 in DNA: TGTGCCAGCAGGTCTTTTACCTCTGGGGCCAACGTCCTGACTTTC. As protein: CASRSFTSGANVLTF.

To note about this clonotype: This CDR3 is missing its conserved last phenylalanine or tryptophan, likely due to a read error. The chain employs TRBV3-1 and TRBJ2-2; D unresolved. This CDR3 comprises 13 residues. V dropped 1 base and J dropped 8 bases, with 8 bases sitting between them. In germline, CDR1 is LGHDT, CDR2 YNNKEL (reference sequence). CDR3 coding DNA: TGTGCCAGCAGCCAAGCGGTCTTTGGGGAGCTGTTTCTT. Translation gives CASSQAVFGELFL.

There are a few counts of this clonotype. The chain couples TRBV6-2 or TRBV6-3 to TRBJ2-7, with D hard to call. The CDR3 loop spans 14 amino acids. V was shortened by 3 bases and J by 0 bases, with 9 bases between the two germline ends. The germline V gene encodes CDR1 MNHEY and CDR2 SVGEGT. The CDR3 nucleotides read TGTGCCAGCAGTTATCTCACGGCCTCCTACGAGCAGTACTTC. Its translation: CASSYLTASYEQYF.

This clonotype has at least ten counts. As DNA, the CDR3 is TGTGCCAGCAGCTTAAAACCGGGACAGGGGGCGCAACTGTTTTTT. Its translation: CASSLKPGQGAQLFF. This chain connects TRBV7-3 to TRBJ1-4, with 12 bases fitting TRBD1. The CDR3 contains 15 residues. With 1 base clipped from V and 12 bases from J, the junction kept 6 bases outside the gene matches. The V gene's germline CDR1 is SGHTA and CDR2 FQGTGA.

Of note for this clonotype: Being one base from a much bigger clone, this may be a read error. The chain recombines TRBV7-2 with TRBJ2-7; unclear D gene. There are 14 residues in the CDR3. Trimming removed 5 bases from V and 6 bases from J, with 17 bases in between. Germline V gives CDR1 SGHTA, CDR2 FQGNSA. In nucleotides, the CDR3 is TGTGCCAGCAGCCTGATGACACGGGCTCCCGAGCAGTACTTC. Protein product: CASSLMTRAPEQYF.

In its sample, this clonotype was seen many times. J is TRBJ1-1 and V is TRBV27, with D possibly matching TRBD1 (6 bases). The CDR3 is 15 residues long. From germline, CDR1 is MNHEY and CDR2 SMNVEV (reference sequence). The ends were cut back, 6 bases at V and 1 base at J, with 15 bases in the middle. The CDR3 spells CASRFTGLTNTEAFF. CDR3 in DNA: TGTGCCAGCAGATTTACAGGGTTGACGAACACTGAAGCTTTCTTT.

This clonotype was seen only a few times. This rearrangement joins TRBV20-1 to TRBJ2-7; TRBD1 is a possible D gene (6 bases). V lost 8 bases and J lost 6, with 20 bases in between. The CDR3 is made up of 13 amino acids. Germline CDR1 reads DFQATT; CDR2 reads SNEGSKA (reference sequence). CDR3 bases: TGCAGTATTCCGGGCAGGGGCGAGTTCGAGCAGTACTTC. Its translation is CSIPGRGEFEQYF.

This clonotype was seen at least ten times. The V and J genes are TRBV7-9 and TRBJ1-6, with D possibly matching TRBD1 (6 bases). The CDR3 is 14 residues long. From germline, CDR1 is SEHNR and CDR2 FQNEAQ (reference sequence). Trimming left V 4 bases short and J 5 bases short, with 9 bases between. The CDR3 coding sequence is TGTGCCAGCAGCTCGGACAGAGATAATTCACCCCTCCACTTT. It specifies CASSSDRDNSPLHF.